This is a list of T cell receptor beta chains from one sample in a study of cytomegalovirus exposure and HLA in healthy donors. The assay was immunoSEQ multiplex PCR, and TCRdb's table has in-frame clones only and misses some. In the table there are approximately 160,000 clones, less than 85% of which are singletons. What was sequenced was PBMCs. The receptors were gathered from a male donor in good health and CMV-seronegative. CDR3s include the opening cysteine and the closing phenylalanine or tryptophan. The D gene is left open where the match is weak. Size values are once, few and many counts, or a class for expanded clones, and some rows have none.

size: .
D: .
V: TRBV29-1
J: TRBJ2-7
DNA: TGCAGCGTACAGGATTCCTACGAGCAGTACTTC
CDR3: CSVQDSYEQYF

size: once
D: .
V: TRBV15
J: TRBJ2-7
DNA: TGTGCCACCAGCAGAGATCGAGGCCTAGGGGCCCGCGAGCAGTACTTC
CDR3: CATSRDRGLGAREQYF

size: .
D: TRBD1
V: TRBV7-2
J: TRBJ1-2
DNA: TGTGCCAGCAGCTTAGCTGGACAGGGCGTCAGTGGCTACACCTTC
CDR3: CASSLAGQGVSGYTF

size: .
D: .
V: TRBV5-6
J: TRBJ1-5
DNA: TGTGCCAGCAGCCATGGGACAAGGAATCAGCCCCAGCATTTT
CDR3: CASSHGTRNQPQHF

size: .
D: .
V: TRBV19
J: TRBJ1-5
DNA: TGTGCCAGTAGTCAGGGGTTGAATCAGCCCCAGCATTTT
CDR3: CASSQGLNQPQHF

size: .
D: .
V: TRBV6-5
J: TRBJ1-2
DNA: TGTGCCAGCAGTGAACGACAGACCTATGGCTACACCTTC
CDR3: CASSERQTYGYTF

size: .
D: TRBD2
V: TRBV7-7
J: TRBJ2-3
DNA: TGTGCCAGCAGCCAGGGACTAGCGGCAGATACGCAGTATTTT
CDR3: CASSQGLAADTQYF

size: .
D: TRBD1
V: TRBV18
J: TRBJ1-1
DNA: TGTGCCAGCTCACCCAATCGACAGGGGTGGGACACTGAAGCTTTCTTT
CDR3: CASSPNRQGWDTEAFF

size: .
D: TRBD2
V: TRBV5-4
J: TRBJ2-1
DNA: TGTGCCAGCAGCCGGGGTGGACTAGCAGACAATGAGCAGTTCTTC
CDR3: CASSRGGLADNEQFF

size: .
D: .
V: TRBV7-2
J: TRBJ1-1
DNA: TGTGCCAGCAGCTTAGCGCCAGGAATGAACACTGAAGCTTTCTTT
CDR3: CASSLAPGMNTEAFF

size: .
D: .
V: TRBV18
J: TRBJ2-1
DNA: TGTGCCAGCTCACCAGAGGGAGCCGACCGGGGTGAGCAGTTCTTC
CDR3: CASSPEGADRGEQFF